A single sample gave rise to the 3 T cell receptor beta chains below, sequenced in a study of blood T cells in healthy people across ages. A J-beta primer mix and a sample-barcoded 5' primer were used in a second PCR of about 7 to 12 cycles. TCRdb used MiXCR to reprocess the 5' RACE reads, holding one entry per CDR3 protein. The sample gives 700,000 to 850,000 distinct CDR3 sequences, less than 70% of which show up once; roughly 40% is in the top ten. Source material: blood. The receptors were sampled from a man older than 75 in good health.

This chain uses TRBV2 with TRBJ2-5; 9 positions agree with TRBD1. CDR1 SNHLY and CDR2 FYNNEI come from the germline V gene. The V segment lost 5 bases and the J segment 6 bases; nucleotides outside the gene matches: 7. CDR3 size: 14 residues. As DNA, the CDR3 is TGTGCCAGCAGTCGACAGGGGGTTACGAAGACCCAGTACTTC. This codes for CASSRQGVTKTQYF.

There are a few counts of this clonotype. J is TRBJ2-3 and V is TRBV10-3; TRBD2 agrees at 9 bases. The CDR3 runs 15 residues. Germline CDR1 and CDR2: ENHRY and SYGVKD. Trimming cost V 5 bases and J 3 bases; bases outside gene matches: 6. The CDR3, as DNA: TGTGCCATCAGTCTAGCAGCGGGAGGTACAGATACGCAGTATTTT. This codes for CAISLAAGGTDTQYF.

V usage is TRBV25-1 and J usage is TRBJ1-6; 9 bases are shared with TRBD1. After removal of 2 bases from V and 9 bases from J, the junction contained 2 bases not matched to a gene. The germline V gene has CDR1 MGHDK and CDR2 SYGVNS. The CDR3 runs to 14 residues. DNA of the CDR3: TGTGCCAGCAGTGAACGACAGGGGGTTTCACCCCTCCACTTT. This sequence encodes CASSERQGVSPLHF.